This T cell receptor beta chain was captured in a study of T-cell memory formation after mild COVID-19. Employing constant-segment primers, 5'RACE generated TCR alpha and TCR beta cDNA libraries bearing sample barcodes and UMIs. TCRdb itself ran the 5' RACE reads through MiXCR, one entry per CDR3 protein. The data show fewer than 600,000 distinct CDR3 sequences, about a fifth seen once. This clonotype showed up just a few times. Its antigen is still unknown. This CDR3 is built from 15 residues. V shed 1 base, J shed 5 bases, and the junction held 7 bases outside the gene matches. CDR1 DFQATT and CDR2 SNEGSKA come from the germline V gene (reference sequence). Points from the study as a whole: Contracting clones from day 15 to 85 had balanced CD4/CD8; later expanders favoured CD4+. Researchers found some responding clones in pre-infection memory, a sign that cross-reactive memory joined. CD4+ contracting clones were mainly CM and EM; CD8+ ones, EMRA.

This receptor was obtained from an adult woman who had mild COVID-19 (a few samples of this study predate the infection). Cell type and time point are not known. The V and J genes are TRBV20-1 and TRBJ2-5; TRBD2 aligns across 10 bases. Sequenced sample: PBMCs or a T cell subset sorted from them (not recorded which). The CDR3 spells CSARVGSGRGETQYF. The CDR3 DNA follows: TGCAGTGCTAGAGTGGGCAGCGGGAGGGGTGAGACCCAGTACTTC.